These 29 T cell receptor beta chains originate from one sample sequenced in a study of blood T cells in healthy people across ages. Then a second PCR, running roughly 7 to 11 cycles, was carried out with a sample-barcoded 5' primer and a J-beta primer mix. TCRdb recomputed calls from the 5' RACE reads with MiXCR, one row per CDR3 protein. The sample has around 1.7 million distinct CDR3 sequences, 28% seen once. The sequenced sample was blood. The receptors here all came from a woman under 40 in good health.

The CDR3, as DNA: TGTGCCAGCAGCCCCATGGGGGGCACCGGGGAGCTGTTTTTT. Residues: CASSPMGGTGELFF. The V and J genes are TRBV7-2 and TRBJ2-2; tentative D call: TRBD2 (6 bases). CDR1 is SGHTA and CDR2 is FQGNSA in the germline V gene. CDR3 size: 14 residues. With 5 bases removed from V and 4 bases from J, the gap between germline ends came to 11 bases.

The CDR3 spells CASSLQVSQPQHF. CDR3 nucleotide sequence: TGTGCCAGCAGTTTACAGGTTTCCCAGCCCCAGCATTTT. V and J are TRBV28 and TRBJ1-5; D gene uncertain. Trimming removed 2 bases at V and 7 bases at J, with 9 bases between. CDR1 and CDR2 (germline): MDHEN, SYDVKM. This CDR3 comprises 13 residues.

The rearrangement links TRBV5-6 to TRBJ1-5; 9 positions match TRBD1. The CDR3 covers 17 residues. The V and J ends lost 2 bases and 3 bases, in that order; junction bases with no gene match: 9. CDR1 and CDR2 from the germline V gene are SGHDT and YYEEEE. The CDR3 loop is CASSFLSGQGTNQPQHF. The CDR3, as DNA: TGTGCCAGCAGCTTCCTGTCGGGACAGGGTACCAATCAGCCCCAGCATTTT.

This clonotype was seen a handful of times. The chain joins TRBV12-3 or TRBV12-4 to TRBJ2-4; D possibly uses TRBD1 or TRBD2 (5 bases each). Trimming took 7 bases from V and 7 from J, leaving 11 bases between them. This CDR3 is 12 amino acids long. The CDR3 DNA follows: TGTGCCAGCACGGGACCGAACAACATTCAGTACTTC. Translation: CASTGPNNIQYF.

There are many counts of this clonotype. The rearrangement links TRBV6-5 to TRBJ2-7; tentative D call: TRBD2 (6 bases). Germline loops: CDR1 MNHEY, CDR2 SVGAGI. The V end was cut by 0 bases, the J end by 0 bases, with 12 bases between. The CDR3 has 16 amino acids. CDR3 DNA: TGTGCCAGCAGTTACTCACCCATGGGGGGCTCCTACGAGCAGTACTTC. Its translation is CASSYSPMGGSYEQYF.

This clonotype was found many times. The V and J genes are TRBV4-1 and TRBJ1-2; D gene ambiguous. The CDR3 length is 12 residues. Germline CDR1 MGHRA, CDR2 YSYEKL. Trimming took off 6 bases at V and 2 bases at J, with 7 bases between the two ends. CDR3 bases: TGCGCCAGCAGGGACTGGAACTATGGCTACACCTTC. Translation gives CASRDWNYGYTF.

CDR3 protein: CASSVKPFGQPQHF. In DNA form, the CDR3 reads TGTGCCAGCAGCGTTAAGCCCTTCGGTCAGCCCCAGCATTTT. The chain recombines TRBV9 with TRBJ1-5; D ambiguous. The germline CDR1 and CDR2 sequences are SGDLS and YYNGEE. This CDR3 contains 14 residues. The V end was cut by 2 bases, the J end by 6 bases, with 12 bases between. Together with reference TRBV9 and TRBJ1-5, the CDR3 gives the full variable domain: DSGVTQTPKHLITATGQRVTLRCSPRSGDLSVYWYQQSLDQGLQFLIQYYNGEERAKGNILERFSAQQFPDLHSELNLSSLELGDSALYFCASSVKPFGQPQHFGDGTRLSIL.

The chain employs TRBV2 and TRBJ2-5; 8 nucleotides agree with TRBD2. The CDR3 consists of 14 residues. The V and J ends lost 6 bases and 1 base, in that order; junction bases with no gene match: 4. The germline CDR1 and CDR2 sequences are SNHLY and FYNNEI. The CDR3 DNA reads TGTGCCAGCAGAAAGGCGGGGGGCCAAGAGACCCAGTACTTC. Translating gives CASRKAGGQETQYF.

This clonotype has just a few counts. CDR3 in DNA: TGTGCCAGCAGTGAATCAGGGTGGAATTCCTATGGCTACACCTTC. Translation: CASSESGWNSYGYTF. The chain recombines TRBV2 with TRBJ1-2; a weak D match, TRBD1 (5 bases). The CDR3 loop spans 15 amino acids. V dropped 2 bases and J dropped 4 bases, with 14 bases sitting between them. The V gene's germline CDR1 is SNHLY and CDR2 FYNNEI.

This clonotype was observed a few times. The CDR3 coding sequence is TGTGCCAGCAGCTTATCTCAGGTGGCCCACGAGCAGTACTTC. It specifies CASSLSQVAHEQYF. V and J are TRBV7-9 and TRBJ2-7; D unresolved. Germline values: CDR1 SEHNR, CDR2 FQNEAQ (reference sequence). Trimming left V 2 bases short and J 5 bases short, with 13 bases between. CDR3 length equals 14 residues.

The table lists this clonotype with a few counts. The chain combines TRBV29-1 with TRBJ2-1; D unresolved. This CDR3 has 13 residues. The V and J ends lost 8 bases and 10 bases respectively, with 21 bases between them. From germline, CDR1 is SQVTM and CDR2 ANQGSEA. CDR3 loop: CSFYGSPGREQFF. CDR3 coding DNA: TGCAGCTTCTACGGGTCCCCGGGTCGAGAGCAGTTCTTC.

This clonotype was detected once. The junction and the germline gene differ at one end; a read error may be behind it. V usage is TRBV29-1 and J usage is TRBJ2-5, with D perhaps assigned TRBD1 or TRBD2 (5 bases each). The CDR3 has 12 amino acids. Germline loops: CDR1 SQVTM, CDR2 ANQGSEA. CDR3 DNA sequence: TGCAGCGTTGCCCACAGCCAAGGGACCCGGTACTTC. Protein product: CSVAHSQGTRYF.

This clonotype was picked up a small number of times. V is TRBV9 and J is TRBJ2-5; 9 bases match TRBD1. CDR3 length equals 16 residues. Germline CDR1 reads SGDLS; CDR2 reads YYNGEE. V was clipped by 3 bases and J by 7 bases; unmatched bases: 13. CDR3 protein: CASSAGGQGGSGTQYF. The CDR3, as DNA: TGTGCCAGCAGCGCGGGGGGACAGGGAGGTTCGGGGACCCAGTACTTC. The full variable domain, rest sourced from reference TRBV9 and TRBJ2-5, is DSGVTQTPKHLITATGQRVTLRCSPRSGDLSVYWYQQSLDQGLQFLIQYYNGEERAKGNILERFSAQQFPDLHSELNLSSLELGDSALYFCASSAGGQGGSGTQYFGPGTRLLVL.

The V call is TRBV20-1, the J call TRBJ1-2; D not resolved. The germline gives CDR1 DFQATT, CDR2 SNEGSKA (reference sequence). Trimming pared 6 bases from V and 9 bases from J, leaving 26 bases between. The CDR3 runs to 15 residues. CDR3 DNA sequence: TGCAGTGCCCCAAATTTCCGAAAGGGAGCCGCGAGCTACACCTTC. It is translated as CSAPNFRKGAASYTF.

V gene TRBV12-3 or TRBV12-4 combines with J gene TRBJ1-1; D gene uncertain. V lost 4 bases and J lost 4, with 7 bases in between. This CDR3 has 12 amino acids. This chain's CDR3 is CASSWRATEAFF. In DNA, the CDR3 is TGTGCCAGCAGTTGGAGGGCCACTGAAGCTTTCTTT.

This chain joins TRBV20-1 and TRBJ2-3; 10 bases align to TRBD2. Looked up from germline, CDR1 is DFQATT and CDR2 is SNEGSKA (reference sequence). The CDR3 runs to 15 residues. With V trimmed by 6 bases and J by 2 bases, 8 bases remained unmatched. The CDR3 DNA reads as TGCAGTGCCATAGGAGCGGGAGGGCCCACAGATACGCAGTATTTT. Amino acid sequence: CSAIGAGGPTDTQYF.

In this sample, this clonotype turned up a few times. This sequence joins TRBV5-4 and TRBJ1-4; 9 bases are a match to TRBD1. Trimming took 5 bases from V and 3 from J; bases not matched to a gene: 11. The CDR3 has 17 residues. The germline V gene has CDR1 SGHNT and CDR2 YYREEE (reference sequence). The CDR3 coding sequence is TGTGCCAGCAGTAAAAGGACAGGGGCGGCGGCTAATGAAAAACTGTTTTTT. Its protein product is CASSKRTGAAANEKLFF.

In its sample, this clonotype was seen a few times. The V call is TRBV27, the J call TRBJ1-4, with 7 bases matching TRBD1. This CDR3 spans 15 amino acids. The germline V gene has CDR1 MNHEY and CDR2 SMNVEV (reference sequence). V shed 5 bases and J 0 bases; nucleotides not matched to a gene: 3. The CDR3 nucleotides read TGTGCCAGCAGTACCGACAGGGCAACTAATGAAAAACTGTTTTTT. As protein: CASSTDRATNEKLFF.

This clonotype was seen a few times. This chain joins TRBV5-1 and TRBJ2-1; 14 bases are shared with TRBD2. V shed 4 bases and J 8 bases; nucleotides not matched to a gene: 8. The CDR3 is 16 amino acids. Germline lookup yields CDR1 SGHRS and CDR2 YFSETQ. CDR3 sequence (DNA): TGCGCCAGCAGCCGCGGACTAGCGGGGGGATCCCATGAGCAGTTCTTC. Amino acids: CASSRGLAGGSHEQFF.

This chain links TRBV4-1 with TRBJ1-2, with a weak D call TRBD1 (5 bases). V shed 5 bases and J shed 2 bases, with 12 bases lying between them. Looked up from germline, CDR1 is MGHRA and CDR2 is YSYEKL. The CDR3 loop spans 14 amino acids. The CDR3: CASSEGPANYGYTF. The CDR3 coding sequence is TGCGCCAGCAGCGAGGGGCCGGCGAACTATGGCTACACCTTC.

This clonotype was counted at least ten times. The genes are TRBV7-2 and TRBJ2-3, with 8 bases matching TRBD2. The CDR3 sequence is 14 residues long. Trimming took 5 bases from V and 1 from J; bases not matched to a gene: 2. Germline CDR1 and CDR2: SGHTA and FQGNSA. The CDR3 loop is CASSHSGGTDTQYF. As DNA, the CDR3 is TGTGCCAGCAGCCATAGCGGGGGCACAGATACGCAGTATTTT.

As to this clonotype: A far bigger clonotype differs at one base, so this is likely a read error. The genes are TRBV7-2 and TRBJ2-7; 7 bases line up with TRBD1. The germline CDR1 and CDR2 sequences are SGHTA and FQGNSA. This CDR3 has 12 residues. The CDR3 DNA reads as TGTGCCATCAGCTACAGGGGCTACGAGCAGTACTTC. As protein: CAISYRGYEQYF.

This clonotype was recorded many times. One end of the junction is discordant with germline, which a read error may explain. The chain couples TRBV5-1 to TRBJ2-1; D unclear. The germline gives CDR1 SGHRS, CDR2 YFSETQ. This CDR3 contains 12 residues. In DNA form, the CDR3 reads TGTGCCAGCAGCCTCTCGTACAATGAGCAGTTCTTC. Amino acids: CASSLSYNEQFF.

This chain links TRBV20-1 with TRBJ2-2, with D perhaps matching TRBD1 (6 bases). V was clipped by 3 bases and J by 5 bases, with 22 bases between them. This CDR3 contains 17 residues. The germline V gene encodes CDR1 DFQATT and CDR2 SNEGSKA (reference sequence). For the CDR3, the DNA is TGCAGTGCTAGGTTGGGGGCGGAACGGGTGGAGACCGGGGAGCTGTTTTTT. It translates to CSARLGAERVETGELFF.

As to this clonotype: With a much larger clone just one base away, this may be a read error. The V and J genes are TRBV5-1 and TRBJ2-7; 9 positions match TRBD1. There are 15 residues in the CDR3. Looked up from germline, CDR1 is SGHRS and CDR2 is YFSETQ. Written as DNA, the CDR3 is TGCGCCAGCGGCTTGGCCCCGGGACAGGGAAACGAGCAGTACTTC. Translation gives CASGLAPGQGNEQYF.

The chain has TRBV7-9 and TRBJ1-6; D might be TRBD1 (5 bases). V lost 5 bases and J lost 7, with 18 bases in between. Germline V gene data show CDR1 as SEHNR and CDR2 as FQNEAQ (reference sequence). This CDR3 has 16 amino acids. CDR3 DNA: TGTGCCAGCAGCACCTTGGGGGGGGGAACGAATTCACCCCTCCACTTT. Protein sequence: CASSTLGGGTNSPLHF.

About this clonotype: One base away lies a much larger clone, so this may be a sequencing read error. The CDR3 DNA reads as TGCAGCGCCCAAGGACTAGCGGGAGGGGAGGCCCAGTACTTC. It specifies CSAQGLAGGEAQYF. The chain uses TRBV29-1 and TRBJ2-5, with 15 nucleotides matching TRBD2. Trimming cost V 7 bases and J 9 bases; bases outside gene matches: 9. Germline lookup yields CDR1 SQVTM and CDR2 ANQGSEA. The CDR3 has 14 residues.

This clonotype turned up a few times. V is TRBV2 and J is TRBJ2-3; D unclear. Germline CDR1 and CDR2: SNHLY and FYNNEI. V was trimmed by 2 bases and J by 8 bases, leaving 14 bases between them. The CDR3 extends over 14 amino acids. CDR3 protein: CASSERVLGGTQYF. DNA of the CDR3: TGTGCCAGCAGTGAAAGGGTGCTAGGCGGTACGCAGTATTTT.

The chain has TRBV7-9 and TRBJ2-5, with 10 bases that match TRBD2. The CDR3 has 16 amino acids. Germline V lookup: CDR1 SEHNR, CDR2 FQNEAQ (reference sequence). Trimming at V came to 4 bases and at J to 2 bases, leaving 7 bases not matched to a gene. The CDR3 loop is CASSSRELAGQETQYF. The CDR3 region has the DNA TGTGCCAGCAGCTCGAGAGAACTAGCGGGGCAAGAGACCCAGTACTTC.